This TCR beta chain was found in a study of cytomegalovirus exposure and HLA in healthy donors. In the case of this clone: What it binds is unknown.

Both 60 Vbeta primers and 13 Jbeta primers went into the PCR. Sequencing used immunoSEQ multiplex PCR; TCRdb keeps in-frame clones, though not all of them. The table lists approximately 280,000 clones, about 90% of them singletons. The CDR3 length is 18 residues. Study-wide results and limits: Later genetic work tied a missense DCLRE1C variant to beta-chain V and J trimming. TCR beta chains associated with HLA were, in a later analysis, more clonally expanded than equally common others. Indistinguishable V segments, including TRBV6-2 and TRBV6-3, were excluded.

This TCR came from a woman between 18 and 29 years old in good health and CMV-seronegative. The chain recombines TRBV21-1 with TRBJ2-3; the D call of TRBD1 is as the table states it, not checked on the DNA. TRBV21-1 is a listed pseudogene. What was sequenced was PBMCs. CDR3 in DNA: TGTGCCAGCAGCAAACTACCCCTCTTATCCGGGACAGGGGGTACGCAGTATTTT. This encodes CASSKLPLLSGTGGTQYF.